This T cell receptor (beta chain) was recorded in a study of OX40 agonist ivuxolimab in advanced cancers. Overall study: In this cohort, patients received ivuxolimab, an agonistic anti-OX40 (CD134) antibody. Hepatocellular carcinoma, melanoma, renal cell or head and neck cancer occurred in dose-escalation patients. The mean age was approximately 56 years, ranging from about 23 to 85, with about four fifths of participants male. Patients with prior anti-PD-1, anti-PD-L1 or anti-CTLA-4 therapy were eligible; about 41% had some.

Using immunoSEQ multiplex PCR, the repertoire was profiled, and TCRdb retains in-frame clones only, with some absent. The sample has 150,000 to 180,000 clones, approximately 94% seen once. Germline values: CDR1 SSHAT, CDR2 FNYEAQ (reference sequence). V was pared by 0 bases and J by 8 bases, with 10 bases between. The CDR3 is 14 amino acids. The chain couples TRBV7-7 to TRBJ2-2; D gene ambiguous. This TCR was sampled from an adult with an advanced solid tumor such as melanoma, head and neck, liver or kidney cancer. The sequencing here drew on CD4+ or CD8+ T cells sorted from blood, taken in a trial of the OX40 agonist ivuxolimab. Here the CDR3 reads CASSLAPSAGELFF. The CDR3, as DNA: TGTGCCAGCAGCTTAGCGCCGAGTGCTGGGGAGCTGTTTTTT.